Sequencing of this T cell receptor (beta chain) was carried out in a study of T cell responses to AZD1222 COVID-19 vaccine. Study-wide results and limits: Compared with day 0, the breadth and depth of the Spike-specific TCR repertoire rose significantly after two doses of AZD1222. Reportedly, nearly half the spike-specific TCRs target unmutated variant regions. White British ancestry dominated among donors, who included more females, and clonal diversity was possibly underestimated.

Concerning this clone: The target antigen is unknown.

Pooling of second doses given at about 4 or about 12 weeks was done. Generated by immunoSEQ multiplex PCR, the TCRdb table keeps only in-frame clones and is missing some. Of some 140,000 clones in the sample, 75% to 95% were seen once. The input for sequencing was peripheral blood, taken 28 days after the second AZD1222 dose. The receptor's source is an adult who received the AZD1222 COVID-19 vaccine.

The DNA for the CDR3 is TGCGCCAGCAGAGATGGTTCCCTTGAAGCTTTCTTT. Its translation is CASRDGSLEAFF. The chain employs TRBV5-1 and TRBJ1-1, with D hard to call. The CDR3 totals 12 residues. Germline loops: CDR1 SGHRS, CDR2 YFSETQ. V lost 5 bases and J 7 bases, leaving 12 bases between the germline ends.